The 5 T cell receptor beta chains in this list originate from one sample, sequenced in a study of blood T cells in healthy people across ages. The use of a sample-barcoded 5' primer and a J-beta primer mix characterized a second PCR of about 6 to 11 cycles. TCRdb called the 5' RACE reads again in MiXCR, with one record for every CDR3 protein. This table holds more than 1,400,000 distinct CDR3 sequences, around 42% found once. Sequencing used blood. Receptor source: a woman aged 18-30 years in good health.

The chain links TRBV9 to TRBJ1-4; D may be TRBD1 (5 bases). V was clipped by 2 bases and J by 8 bases, with 16 bases between them. The CDR3 has 15 residues. Germline CDR1 reads SGDLS; CDR2 reads YYNGEE. For the CDR3, the DNA is TGTGCCAGCAGCGTTGAGGGGCGAGAAAAGGAAAAACTGTTTTTT. This sequence encodes CASSVEGREKEKLFF.

The rearrangement links TRBV27 to TRBJ2-3; D is perhaps TRBD2 (7 bases). This CDR3 is built from 15 residues. CDR1 and CDR2 from the germline V gene are MNHEY and SMNVEV (reference sequence). Between the trimmed V and J ends, which lost 4 bases and 1 base, there was a span of 12 bases. CDR3: CASSWGGARTDTQYF. The CDR3 nucleotides are TGTGCCAGCAGTTGGGGGGGGGCCCGCACAGATACGCAGTATTTT.

This clonotype was seen many times. This chain uses TRBV2 with TRBJ2-5; 13 positions agree with TRBD2. Germline CDR1 SNHLY, CDR2 FYNNEI. The CDR3 totals 15 residues. J lost 4 bases, V lost 6 bases, and 5 bases had no gene match. CDR3 sequence: CASRATSGGSETQYF. CDR3 DNA sequence: TGTGCCAGCAGGGCGACTAGCGGGGGGTCAGAGACCCAGTACTTC. Together with reference TRBV2 and TRBJ2-5, the CDR3 gives the full variable domain: EPEVTQTPSHQVTQMGQEVILRCVPISNHLYFYWYRQILGQKVEFLVSFYNNEISEKSEIFDDQFSVERPDGSNFTLKIRSTKLEDSAMYFCASRATSGGSETQYFGPGTRLLVL.

At least ten counts were recorded for this clonotype. The chain carries TRBV29-1 and TRBJ2-7; TRBD1 is a possible D gene (6 bases). Looked up from germline, CDR1 is SQVTM and CDR2 is ANQGSEA. The CDR3 runs 15 residues. V gave up 2 bases and J gave up 0 bases, with 14 bases separating them. CDR3 region: CSVELRGRNSYEQYF. The DNA for the CDR3 is TGCAGCGTTGAACTCAGGGGCCGAAACTCCTACGAGCAGTACTTC.

This clonotype was detected a few times. The chain combines TRBV10-3 with TRBJ2-1; D ambiguous. The V end was cut by 5 bases, the J end by 9 bases, with 11 bases between. Germline CDR1 ENHRY, CDR2 SYGVKD. CDR3 length: 12 amino acids. CDR3 in amino acids: CAISRTESEQFF. In DNA, the CDR3 is TGTGCCATCAGTCGGACGGAAAGTGAGCAGTTCTTC.